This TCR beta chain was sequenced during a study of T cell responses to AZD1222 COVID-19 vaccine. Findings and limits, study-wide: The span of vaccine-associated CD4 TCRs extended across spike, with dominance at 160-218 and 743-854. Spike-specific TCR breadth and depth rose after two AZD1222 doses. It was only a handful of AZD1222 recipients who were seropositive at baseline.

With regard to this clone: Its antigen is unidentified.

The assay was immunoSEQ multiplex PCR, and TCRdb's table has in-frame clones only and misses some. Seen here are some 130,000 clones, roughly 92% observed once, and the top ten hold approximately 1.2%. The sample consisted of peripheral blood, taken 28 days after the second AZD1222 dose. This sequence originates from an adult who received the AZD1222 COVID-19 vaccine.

Here the CDR3 reads CAISNRASETQYF. CDR3 DNA: TGTGCCATCTCGAATCGGGCTAGCGAGACCCAGTACTTC. The rearrangement joins TRBV12-3 or TRBV12-4 to TRBJ2-5; a possible D gene is TRBD2 (5 bases). The V and J ends lost 10 bases and 5 bases respectively, with 17 bases between them. There are 13 residues in the CDR3.